This entry concerns a single TCR beta chain. This specimen comes from a study of radiotherapy plus CTLA-4 blockade in lung cancer. Only in-frame clones appear in the TCRdb table, and some are missing; sequencing was by immunoSEQ multiplex PCR. The sample lists roughly 110,000 clones, about 84% occurring once. The germline V gene encodes CDR1 KGHSH and CDR2 LQKENI. V was trimmed by 1 base and J by 12 bases, leaving 7 bases between them. The CDR3 runs 12 residues. The TCR comes from a human donor with non-small cell lung cancer that progressed on radiotherapy plus ipilimumab. Some clones in this sample may be carry-over from other donors' samples. The V and J genes are TRBV18 and TRBJ1-6, with D hard to call. Sequenced material: peripheral blood, taken from a patient treated with radiotherapy plus ipilimumab. CDR3 coding DNA: TGTGCCAGCTCACCACGGGATCGACCCCTCCACTTT. It translates to CASSPRDRPLHF.